These T cell receptor beta chains were read from a single sample in a study of T cell changes during pregnancy in multiple sclerosis. Profiled with immunoSEQ multiplex PCR; TCRdb holds only in-frame clones, not every one. The data contain about 53,000 clones, about 92% of them singletons. The specimen comprised CD8+ T cells from peripheral blood mononuclear cells, sampled before pregnancy. These receptors came from a female donor with multiple sclerosis, enrolled in a pregnancy study. Both conserved end residues are trimmed from each CDR3.

13 | TRBV6-4 | ASSRGQRGTGELF
13 | TRBV5-5 | ASSLGTGDTGELF
10 | TRBV6-5 | ASGFSPHEQY
13 | TRBV7-2 | ASSSYGTSKETQY
13 | TRBV15 | ATSSVGQGLRGYT
12 | TRBV18 | ASSPLGSYNEQF
11 | TRBV9 | ASSTYDRYGYT
13 | TRBV19 | ASSISSGSTDTQY
14 | TRBV5-5 | ASSGGTGQGSDTQY
13 | TRBV4-3 | ASSQGLATIYEQY
12 | TRBV19 | ASSMAGLIEKLF
11 | TRBV4-2 | ASSHAGYTEAF
16 | TRBV7-2 | ASSLDSPDRAVDNEQF
13 | TRBV14 | ASSPRGTGSNEQF
11 | TRBV4-3 | ASSAGLHYEQY
16 | TRBV2 | ASSLTGTSGGNTGELF
10 | TRBV7-9 | ASSPNTGEQF
14 | TRBV4-1 | ASSQALAGGTDTQY
11 | TRBV7-9 | ASSQTAGTEAF
14 | TRBV4-3 | ASSQDMAGGFNEQF
11 | TRBV6-5 | ASSYGPRDTQY
12 | TRBV6-1 | ASSEARGRDGYT
12 | TRBV27 | ASSRGSSLYEQY
13 | TRBV5-1 | ASRQGDWLQETQY
12 | TRBV13 | ASSLSPQGTEQY
13 | TRBV5-6 | ASSPNPGGYTEAF
12 | TRBV9 | ASSVGELNTEAF
15 | TRBV7-8 | ASSGGTGGASVTEAF
14 | TRBV9 | ASSQPRGGGSYEQY
11 | TRBV6-1 | AGGPRGTYEQY
11 | TRBV19 | ASSTSFNTEAF
15 | TRBV19 | ASNPLGSGGAIWELF
14 | TRBV7-6 | ASSLGLLGLGDTQY
11 | TRBV18 | ASSPGRVNEQF
15 | TRBV5-4 | ASSYSPLAANTGELF
12 | TRBV4-2 | ASSLAGTGREQY
12 | TRBV14 | ASSQSFRTGELF
13 | TRBV7-9 | ASSLDRDPLYGYT
12 | TRBV29-1 | SVDDDRWDYGYT
12 | TRBV2 | ASSPGQGLSEAF
14 | TRBV7-9 | ASSPGTSGTNEKLF
15 | TRBV5-4 | ASSLDLGQEWYNEQF
14 | TRBV9 | ASSGLAGGSYNEQF
12 | TRBV6-1 | ASSDPSGGSTQY
14 | TRBV10-1 | ASSDRDRSYNSPLH
13 | TRBV9 | ASSAASTENTEAF
13 | TRBV10-3 | AISDLRSGTYEQY
13 | TRBV18 | ASSPPESRDNEQF
12 | TRBV29-1 | SVAGRGRNQPQH
13 | TRBV28 | ASSLSTLSNQPQH
10 | TRBV11-2 | ASRLWGGEQF
13 | TRBV27 | ATSPQGAASYEQY
13 | TRBV16 | ASSQGVGGIVELF
17 | TRBV7-3 | ASSALTDFERARNYGYT
15 | TRBV7-6 | ASSPRTSGGYTDTQY
14 | TRBV14 | ASSYQQGPSGNTIY